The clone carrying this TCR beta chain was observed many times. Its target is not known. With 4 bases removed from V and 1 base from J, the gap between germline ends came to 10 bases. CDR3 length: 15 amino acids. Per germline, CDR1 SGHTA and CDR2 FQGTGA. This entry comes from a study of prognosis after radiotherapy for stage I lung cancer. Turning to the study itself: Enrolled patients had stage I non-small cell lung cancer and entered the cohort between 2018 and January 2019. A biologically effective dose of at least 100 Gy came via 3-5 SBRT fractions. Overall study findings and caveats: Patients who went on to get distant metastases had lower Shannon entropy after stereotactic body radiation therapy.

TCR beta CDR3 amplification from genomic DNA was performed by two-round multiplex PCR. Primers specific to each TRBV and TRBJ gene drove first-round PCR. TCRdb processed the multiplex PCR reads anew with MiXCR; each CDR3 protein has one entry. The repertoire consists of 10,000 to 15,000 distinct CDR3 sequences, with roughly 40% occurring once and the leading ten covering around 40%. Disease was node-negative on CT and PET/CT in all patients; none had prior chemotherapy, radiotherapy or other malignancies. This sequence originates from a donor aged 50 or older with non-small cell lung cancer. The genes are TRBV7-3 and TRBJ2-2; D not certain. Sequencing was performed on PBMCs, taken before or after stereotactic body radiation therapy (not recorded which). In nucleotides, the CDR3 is TGTGCCAGCAGCTCCGACTGGGGGAACACCGGGGAGCTGTTTTTT. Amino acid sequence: CASSSDWGNTGELFF.